This TCR beta chain was captured in a study of CD8 T cells in ankylosing spondylitis. Study-wide results and limits: There was a TCR beta motif, made of several highly homologous variants, that appeared characteristic of ankylosing spondylitis blood. There were earlier reports of some motif variants in reactive arthritis synovial fluid and blood. Matched ankylosing spondylitis synovial fluid reportedly showed significant enrichment of disease-linked clones.

Germline values: CDR1 MNHNS, CDR2 SASEGT. The CDR3 is 13 amino acids. Trimming removed 4 bases from V and 4 bases from J, with 10 bases in between. Comments on this clonotype: The antigen remains unidentified.

As the method for making TCR beta libraries, quantitative 5'-RACE with molecular barcodes was used. TCRdb re-derived calls from the 5' RACE reads in MiXCR, one entry per CDR3 protein. The sample has more than 500,000 distinct CDR3 sequences; about 5.7% are singletons. The gene calls are TRBV6-1 and TRBJ1-1; D unclear. The source is a male donor with ankylosing spondylitis. Material for sequencing was blood, either unsorted or a sorted T cell fraction (not recorded which). The CDR3 here is CASSGLRSTEAFF. Written as DNA, the CDR3 is TGTGCCAGCAGTGGCCTGAGGAGCACTGAAGCTTTCTTT.